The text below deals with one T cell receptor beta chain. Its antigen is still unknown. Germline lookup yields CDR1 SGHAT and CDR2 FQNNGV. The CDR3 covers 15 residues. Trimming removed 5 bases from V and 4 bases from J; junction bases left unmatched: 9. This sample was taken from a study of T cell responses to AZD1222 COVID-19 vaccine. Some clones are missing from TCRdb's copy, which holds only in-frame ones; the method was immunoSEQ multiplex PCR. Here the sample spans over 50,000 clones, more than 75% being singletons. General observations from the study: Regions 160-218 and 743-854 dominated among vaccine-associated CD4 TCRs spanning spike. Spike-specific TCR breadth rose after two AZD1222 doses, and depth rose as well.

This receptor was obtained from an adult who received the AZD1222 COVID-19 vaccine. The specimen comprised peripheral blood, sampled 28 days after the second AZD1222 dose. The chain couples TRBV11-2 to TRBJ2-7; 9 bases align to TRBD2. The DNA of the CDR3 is TGTGCCAGCAGCCCCGGGACTAGCAAGAGGTACGAGCAGTACTTC. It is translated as CASSPGTSKRYEQYF.